This paragraph reports one TCR beta chain. Its antigen is unknown. The length of the CDR3 is 12 residues. The V end lost 4 bases, the J end lost 8 bases, and 9 bases lay between the germline ends. Germline CDR1 is SEHNR and CDR2 is FQNEAQ (reference sequence). With a duration under 2 months, the hyperthyroidism was newly diagnosed in patients aged 18 to 65. The TCR beta CDR3 regions underwent amplification using RNA transcripts as the source. The primer set for the first-round RT-PCR of the TCR CDR3 was HTBI. TCRdb used MiXCR to reprocess the multiplex PCR reads, holding one entry per CDR3 protein. The profile shows 300,000 to 500,000 distinct CDR3 sequences, around 14% of them singletons. These data originate in a study of T cells in Graves' hyperthyroidism and ophthalmopathy. Study results and caveats: Most thyroid clonotypes that were expanded above 0.001 also turned up in blood.

This receptor was obtained from a woman aged 25 to 39 with Graves' hyperthyroidism. The specimen sequenced was blood. This chain uses TRBV7-9 with TRBJ1-3; D gene unclear. The CDR3 bases are TGTGCCAGCAGCTCCTCCGTTTACACCATATATTTT. Translated, it gives CASSSSVYTIYF.